Reported below is one T cell receptor beta chain. Its specificity is not known. This record comes from a study of PD-1 blockade in classical Hodgkin lymphoma. Study observations and caveats: What drove the repertoire differences, possibly disease activity or prior therapy, has not been defined.

TCRdb's table, derived via immunoSEQ multiplex PCR, lists solely in-frame clones and lacks some. The table includes 27,000 or so clones, around 70% detected once. V lost 3 bases and J lost 7, with 13 bases in between. This CDR3 has 14 amino acids. Germline V gives CDR1 SGHRS, CDR2 YFSETQ. Time point of the sample: cycle 4 day 1 (C4D1), after less than 7 weeks of nivolumab. Patients all relapsed after autologous stem cell transplantation, and there was variation in brentuximab vedotin exposure. The receptor was derived from a human donor with classical Hodgkin lymphoma. The V and J genes are TRBV5-1 and TRBJ1-4; D gene uncertain. This material consisted of peripheral blood mononuclear cells (PBMCs), taken before the fourth cycle of nivolumab. The CDR3 coding sequence is TGCGCCAGCAGCTCCCAAGGAGGAATTGAAAAACTGTTTTTT. This codes for CASSSQGGIEKLFF.